The next 22 T cell receptor beta chains were all read from a single sample in a study of a mutant IDH1 vaccine in newly diagnosed glioma. Antigens for these TCRs are unknown. The repertoire was sequenced with immunoSEQ multiplex PCR; TCRdb's copy has only in-frame clones and lacks some. The sample holds 110,000 or so clones, under 90% seen once. Time point reported: week 11, during vaccination. Each vaccine dose was 300 ug of mutant IDH1 20-mer peptide, with topical imiquimod. Material: PBMCs, obtained from a glioma patient whose treatment included an IDH1 peptide vaccine. These receptors were obtained from a woman between 50 and 59 years old with glioma.

The gene calls are TRBV7-2 and TRBJ2-3; a weak D match, TRBD2 (5 bases). The CDR3 contains 12 residues. The V end was cut by 0 bases, the J end by 15 bases, with 13 bases between. Germline CDR1 SGHTA, CDR2 FQGNSA. Here the CDR3 DNA reads TGTGCCAGCAGCTTAGCAATAGGAGGAGGATATTTT. Residues: CASSLAIGGGYF.

This chain joins TRBV27 and TRBJ2-1; TRBD2 agrees at 8 bases. CDR1 is MNHEY and CDR2 is SMNVEV in the germline V gene (reference sequence). This CDR3 comprises 15 residues. The J segment lost 4 bases and the V segment lost 6 bases, leaving 8 bases of the junction unmatched. The CDR3: CASSLGTSRYNEQFF. CDR3 sequence (DNA): TGTGCCAGCAGCCTCGGGACTAGTCGGTACAATGAGCAGTTCTTC.

This chain links TRBV13 with TRBJ2-5; 7 nucleotides align to TRBD1. This CDR3 is 16 amino acids long. The trim removed 0 bases at V and 4 bases at J, leaving 8 bases unmatched. Per the germline V gene, CDR1 is PRHDT and CDR2 is FYEKMQ (reference sequence). This CDR3 reads CASSLGGQSQVETQYF. For the CDR3, the DNA is TGTGCCAGCAGCTTAGGGGGACAGAGCCAGGTAGAGACCCAGTACTTC.

The V and J genes are TRBV2 and TRBJ2-1, with 7 positions matching TRBD2. V was pared by 7 bases and J by 9 bases, with 9 bases of the junction left unmatched. The CDR3 is made up of 13 amino acids. In germline, CDR1 is SNHLY, CDR2 FYNNEI. The CDR3 sequence: CASIIAGAGEQFF. In DNA form, the CDR3 reads TGTGCCAGCATTATTGCGGGAGCGGGTGAGCAGTTCTTC.

This sequence joins TRBV18 and TRBJ2-7, with 7 bases that match TRBD1. Trimming removed 1 base from V and 0 bases from J; junction bases left unmatched: 9. This CDR3 has 17 amino acids. Germline V CDR1 and CDR2: KGHSH, LQKENI. DNA of the CDR3: TGTGCCAGCTCACCACGGAGATCAGGGGGTCTCTCCTACGAGCAGTACTTC. Its translation is CASSPRRSGGLSYEQYF.

This chain links TRBV5-1 with TRBJ1-2; D is possibly TRBD1 (6 bases). Trimming removed 5 bases from V and 3 bases from J, with 11 bases in between. This CDR3 is 13 amino acids long. Per germline, CDR1 SGHRS and CDR2 YFSETQ. The CDR3 bases are TGCGCCAGCAGGCCGGACAGCGACTATGGCTACACCTTC. Translating it yields CASRPDSDYGYTF.

The chain recombines TRBV5-1 with TRBJ2-5; 8 bases are shared with TRBD1. The CDR3 has 13 residues. The germline CDR1 and CDR2 sequences are SGHRS and YFSETQ. V lost 7 bases and J lost 4; bases outside the gene matches: 6. The CDR3 DNA follows: TGCGCCAGCCGGACAGGGTTAACAGAGACCCAGTACTTC. As protein: CASRTGLTETQYF.

The J gene is TRBJ1-2, the V gene TRBV6-1, with D perhaps matching TRBD1 (5 bases). The germline gives CDR1 MNHNS, CDR2 SASEGT. The CDR3 is made up of 16 amino acids. Trimming removed 0 bases from V and 2 bases from J, with 13 bases in between. CDR3 residues: CASSEAIGTTNYGYTF. In DNA, the CDR3 is TGTGCCAGCAGTGAAGCGATCGGGACTACCAACTATGGCTACACCTTC.

This clone has only a few counts. The V gene is TRBV20-1, the J gene TRBJ1-1, with no clear D. The V and J ends lost 1 base and 8 bases respectively, with 5 bases between them. CDR1 DFQATT and CDR2 SNEGSKA come from the germline V gene (reference sequence). The length of the CDR3 is 10 residues. The CDR3 region has the DNA TGCAGTGCTAGAGCCGAGGAAGCTTTCTTT. Its protein product is CSARAEEAFF.

This clone was recorded once. V is TRBV19 and J is TRBJ1-2; 7 bases are shared with TRBD1. The CDR3 consists of 14 residues. Germline V gene lookup returns CDR1 LNHDA and CDR2 SQIVND (reference sequence). V gave up 4 bases and J gave up 3 bases; unmatched junction bases: 5. For the CDR3, the DNA is TGTGCCAGTAGTAGGGACAGAGCTGACTATGGCTACACCTTC. Its translation: CASSRDRADYGYTF.

The chain recombines TRBV28 with TRBJ1-5; a possible D gene is TRBD1 (6 bases). CDR3 length: 14 amino acids. Germline V lookup: CDR1 MDHEN, CDR2 SYDVKM. Deletions cut 3 bases from V and 7 bases from J, with 13 bases between. CDR3 in DNA: TGTGCCAGCAGTTTCGACAGGTCGGGCCAGCCCCAGCATTTT. Protein: CASSFDRSGQPQHF.

The chain has TRBV5-1 and TRBJ2-1; TRBD2 agrees at 7 bases. The CDR3 is made up of 16 amino acids. The ends lost 5 bases at V and 0 bases at J; junction bases unmatched: 8. Germline values: CDR1 SGHRS, CDR2 YFSETQ. The CDR3 loop is CASRRLSGNSYNEQFF. CDR3 in DNA: TGCGCCAGCAGACGCCTAAGCGGGAACTCCTACAATGAGCAGTTCTTC.

The chain is built from TRBV10-3 and TRBJ2-2; unclear D gene. The CDR3 covers 14 residues. Germline loops: CDR1 ENHRY, CDR2 SYGVKD. The V and J ends lost 3 bases and 9 bases respectively, with 14 bases between them. As DNA, the CDR3 is TGTGCCATCAGTGAAGGCGTCCAGTCCCGGGAGCTGTTTTTT. Protein: CAISEGVQSRELFF.

The chain links TRBV19 to TRBJ1-4; D gene unclear. This CDR3 contains 14 residues. Germline V gene sequence: CDR1 LNHDA, CDR2 SQIVND (reference sequence). With 3 bases removed from V and 0 bases from J, the gap between germline ends came to 5 bases. The CDR3 nucleotides are TGTGCCAGTAGTATCGGTGCAACTAATGAAAAACTGTTTTTT. The encoded protein is CASSIGATNEKLFF.

The CDR3 loop reads CASSQDRGSKQYF. The DNA for the CDR3 is TGTGCCAGCAGCCAGGACAGGGGTTCGAAGCAGTACTTC. The chain couples TRBV14 to TRBJ2-7, with TRBD1 identical over 9 bases. The V gene's germline CDR1 is SGHDN and CDR2 FVKESK. This CDR3 has 13 amino acids. Trimming removed 3 bases from V and 8 bases from J; junction bases left unmatched: 5.

This clone showed up just once. The rearrangement links TRBV6-6 to TRBJ2-2; the match to TRBD1 covers 7 bases. Losses at the gene ends were 5 bases for V and 2 bases for J; bases not matched to a gene: 8. The CDR3 runs to 16 residues. The germline V gene encodes CDR1 MNHNY and CDR2 SVGAGI (reference sequence). For the CDR3, the DNA is TGTGCCAGCAGTCAACCTCGGGACAGCAACACCGGGGAGCTGTTTTTT. Protein product: CASSQPRDSNTGELFF.

The chain links TRBV19 to TRBJ2-1; maybe TRBD2 (6 bases). Germline CDR1 reads LNHDA; CDR2 reads SQIVND (reference sequence). The V end lost 3 bases, the J end lost 4 bases, and 13 bases lay between the germline ends. The CDR3 contains 15 residues. This chain's CDR3 is CASSIRAGLYNEQFF. The CDR3, as DNA: TGTGCCAGTAGTATCAGAGCGGGCCTTTACAATGAGCAGTTCTTC.

The rearrangement joins TRBV5-1 to TRBJ1-2, with D possibly matching TRBD1 (5 bases). Per germline, CDR1 SGHRS and CDR2 YFSETQ. CDR3 length equals 15 residues. V gave up 3 bases and J gave up 4 bases, with 16 bases separating them. The CDR3 nucleotides are TGCGCCAGCAGCTCTCGGACGCCGGGGGGCTATGGCTACACCTTC. Its protein product is CASSSRTPGGYGYTF.

V usage is TRBV7-2 and J usage is TRBJ1-6; TRBD1 is a possible D gene (5 bases). V lost 2 bases and J 6 bases, leaving 20 bases between the germline ends. Germline-derived CDR1 and CDR2 are SGHTA and FQGNSA. This CDR3 region has 18 residues. The CDR3 region has the DNA TGTGCCAGCAGCTTAATCTCCGCCAGGCTCGGGGGTAATTCACCCCTCCACTTT. It translates to CASSLISARLGGNSPLHF.

The rearrangement joins TRBV25-1 to TRBJ1-5; D possibly corresponds to TRBD1 (6 bases). V lost 3 bases and J 4 bases, leaving 10 bases between the germline ends. Germline CDR1 is MGHDK and CDR2 is SYGVNS. The CDR3 consists of 14 residues. The CDR3 nucleotides read TGTGCCAGCAGTGATGGACAGCCAAATCAGCCCCAGCATTTT. This translates into CASSDGQPNQPQHF.

V is TRBV18 and J is TRBJ1-5; 7 bases match TRBD1. The CDR3 consists of 13 residues. J lost 2 bases, V lost 6 bases, and 1 base had no gene match. From germline, CDR1 is KGHSH and CDR2 LQKENI. The CDR3 spells CASSDRGNQPQHF. The DNA for the CDR3 is TGTGCCAGCTCTGACAGGGGCAATCAGCCCCAGCATTTT.

Only a few counts were recorded for this clone. This sequence joins TRBV2 and TRBJ1-1; the D gene is possibly TRBD1 (6 bases). Germline lookup yields CDR1 SNHLY and CDR2 FYNNEI. The ends were cut back, 6 bases at V and 1 base at J, with 12 bases in the middle. The CDR3 covers 14 residues. For the CDR3, the DNA is TGTGCCAGCAGGGCCGGGACATGGAACACTGAAGCTTTCTTT. Its protein is CASRAGTWNTEAFF.